The rows below give T cell receptor beta chains drawn from one sample of a study of OX40 agonist ivuxolimab in advanced cancers. The method was immunoSEQ multiplex PCR; TCRdb's version includes in-frame clones alone and lacks a portion of them. The sample records some 43,000 clones, approximately 84% being singletons. This specimen was CD4+ or CD8+ T cells sorted from blood, taken in a trial of the OX40 agonist ivuxolimab. Receptors were obtained from an adult with an advanced solid tumor such as melanoma, head and neck, liver or kidney cancer. Each CDR3 is given with its conserved first and last residue. The order of the fields is D gene, V gene, J gene, clone size, CDR3 DNA, CDR3 protein. The D gene is left open where the match is weak. Only part of the rows carry a size: once, few, many, or a class if the clone is expanded.

d_call: TRBD2; v_call: TRBV2; j_call: TRBJ2-7; clone_size: -; cdr3_nt: TGTGCCAGCCGTCTCAGCGGGATATCCTACGAGCAGTACTTC; cdr3_aa: CASRLSGISYEQYF
d_call: TRBD2; v_call: TRBV19; j_call: TRBJ2-1; clone_size: -; cdr3_nt: TGTGCCAGTAGGACGACTAGCGATGCCTACAATGAGCAGTTCTTC; cdr3_aa: CASRTTSDAYNEQFF
d_call: -; v_call: TRBV14; j_call: TRBJ2-5; clone_size: -; cdr3_nt: TGTGCCAGCAGCCAAGATCTGGGGGAGACCCAGTACTTC; cdr3_aa: CASSQDLGETQYF
d_call: -; v_call: TRBV5-1; j_call: TRBJ1-2; clone_size: -; cdr3_nt: TGCGCCAGCAGCTTACTAGTGCTGGGGGACTATGGCTACACCTTC; cdr3_aa: CASSLLVLGDYGYTF
d_call: -; v_call: TRBV6-5; j_call: TRBJ2-7; clone_size: -; cdr3_nt: TGTGCCAGCAGTTACGGACAAGGCCCCTCCTACGAGCAGTACTTC; cdr3_aa: CASSYGQGPSYEQYF
d_call: -; v_call: TRBV7-9; j_call: TRBJ2-3; clone_size: -; cdr3_nt: TGTGCCACGGACCTGCGGGGTCTTTCCACAGATACGCAGTATTTT; cdr3_aa: CATDLRGLSTDTQYF
d_call: -; v_call: TRBV6-1; j_call: TRBJ2-3; clone_size: few; cdr3_nt: TGTGCCAGCATCAAGACGCCTCGAGATACGCAGTATTTT; cdr3_aa: CASIKTPRDTQYF
d_call: -; v_call: TRBV6-1; j_call: TRBJ2-1; clone_size: -; cdr3_nt: TGTGCCAGCAGTGACAACGCCGGGACCACAAAATACAATGAGCAGTTCTTC; cdr3_aa: CASSDNAGTTKYNEQFF
d_call: -; v_call: TRBV11-1; j_call: TRBJ1-4; clone_size: -; cdr3_nt: TGTGCCAGCAGTAGGACGGGGGCTAATGAAAAACTGTTTTTT; cdr3_aa: CASSRTGANEKLFF
d_call: TRBD2; v_call: TRBV6-1; j_call: TRBJ2-1; clone_size: once; cdr3_nt: TGTGCCAGCAGTGATGGCGGGGGGGGGAATGAGCAGTTCTTC; cdr3_aa: CASSDGGGGNEQFF
d_call: TRBD2; v_call: TRBV2; j_call: TRBJ2-1; clone_size: -; cdr3_nt: TGTGCCAGCAGTCGCACTAGCGGGGTTTACAATGAGCAGTTCTTC; cdr3_aa: CASSRTSGVYNEQFF
d_call: -; v_call: TRBV7-3; j_call: TRBJ2-1; clone_size: -; cdr3_nt: TGTGCCAGCAGCTTAGGGGGCGGGTACTACAATGAGCAGTTCTTC; cdr3_aa: CASSLGGGYYNEQFF
d_call: -; v_call: TRBV18; j_call: TRBJ1-4; clone_size: few; cdr3_nt: TGTGCCAGCTCACTACAAAATGAAAAACTGTTTTTT; cdr3_aa: CASSLQNEKLFF
d_call: -; v_call: TRBV15; j_call: TRBJ2-7; clone_size: -; cdr3_nt: TGTGCCACCAGCAGAGATGGCCAGCGACTAGACGAGCAGTACTTC; cdr3_aa: CATSRDGQRLDEQYF
d_call: -; v_call: TRBV6-1; j_call: TRBJ2-7; clone_size: -; cdr3_nt: TGTGCCAGCGTGTGGAGTTCGTCGTACGAGCAGTACTTC; cdr3_aa: CASVWSSSYEQYF
d_call: TRBD1; v_call: TRBV5-1; j_call: TRBJ2-1; clone_size: -; cdr3_nt: TGCGCCAGCAGCCTGGGACAGAATCAATGGAACAATGAGCAGTTCTTC; cdr3_aa: CASSLGQNQWNNEQFF
d_call: TRBD1; v_call: TRBV7-8; j_call: TRBJ2-3; clone_size: -; cdr3_nt: TGTGCCAGCAGCTTAGCGGCGACAGGGGGCCCAGATACGCAGTATTTT; cdr3_aa: CASSLAATGGPDTQYF
d_call: TRBD1; v_call: TRBV19; j_call: TRBJ2-3; clone_size: -; cdr3_nt: TGTGCCAGTAGAGGGACAGGGGGCACAGATACGCAGTATTTT; cdr3_aa: CASRGTGGTDTQYF
d_call: -; v_call: TRBV19; j_call: TRBJ1-4; clone_size: once; cdr3_nt: TGTGCCAGTAGTCCTCCGGGTCCTACTAATGAAAAACTGTTTTTT; cdr3_aa: CASSPPGPTNEKLFF
d_call: -; v_call: TRBV13; j_call: TRBJ1-5; clone_size: -; cdr3_nt: TGTGCCAGCAGTGAAGCCCCCAATCAGCCCCAGCATTTT; cdr3_aa: CASSEAPNQPQHF
d_call: TRBD1; v_call: TRBV28; j_call: TRBJ2-7; clone_size: -; cdr3_nt: TGTGCCAGCAGTACGAATCGGGACAGAGCCTACGAGCAGTACTTC; cdr3_aa: CASSTNRDRAYEQYF
d_call: TRBD1; v_call: TRBV11-3; j_call: TRBJ2-3; clone_size: few; cdr3_nt: TGTGCCAGCAGCTTAACAGGGGTTCGGGCAGATACGCAGTATTTT; cdr3_aa: CASSLTGVRADTQYF
d_call: TRBD1; v_call: TRBV2; j_call: TRBJ2-7; clone_size: few; cdr3_nt: TGTGCCAGCGGAGGAACCGGGACAGGGACCTACGAGCAGTACTTC; cdr3_aa: CASGGTGTGTYEQYF
d_call: -; v_call: TRBV29-1; j_call: TRBJ1-4; clone_size: -; cdr3_nt: TGCAGCGTTGCATCAGGGATAACTAATGAAAAACTGTTTTTT; cdr3_aa: CSVASGITNEKLFF
d_call: -; v_call: TRBV4-1; j_call: TRBJ2-1; clone_size: -; cdr3_nt: TGCGCCAGCAGCCAAATGTCCTACAATGAGCAGTTCTTC; cdr3_aa: CASSQMSYNEQFF
d_call: TRBD1; v_call: TRBV9; j_call: TRBJ2-7; clone_size: -; cdr3_nt: TGTGCCAGCAGCGTATCGGGGACAGGAGGAATCGAGCAGTACTTC; cdr3_aa: CASSVSGTGGIEQYF
d_call: -; v_call: TRBV19; j_call: TRBJ2-1; clone_size: -; cdr3_nt: TGTGCCAGTAGTATCAGGGGGGTAGTCAATGAGCAGTTCTTC; cdr3_aa: CASSIRGVVNEQFF
d_call: TRBD1; v_call: TRBV25-1; j_call: TRBJ2-1; clone_size: -; cdr3_nt: TGTGCCAGCACCCTGGACAGGGGGGACAATGAGCAGTTCTTC; cdr3_aa: CASTLDRGDNEQFF
d_call: TRBD1; v_call: TRBV6-6; j_call: TRBJ2-7; clone_size: -; cdr3_nt: TGTGCCAGCAGTCGACAGGGCTACGAGCAGTACTTC; cdr3_aa: CASSRQGYEQYF